The entry that follows covers one T cell receptor (beta chain) sequence. Its antigen is not identified. The CDR3 totals 14 residues. Germline CDR1 reads SGHAT; CDR2 reads FQDESV (reference sequence). Trimming cost V 7 bases and J 9 bases; bases outside gene matches: 11. Thawed PBMCs were FACS-sorted into unstimulated CD4+CD25+CD127- regulatory T cells, CD4+CD25- non-regulatory cells, CD4 and CD8 cells. These data come from a study of Tregs in tolerant kidney transplant recipients. About the research overall: The nonmyeloablative bone marrow transplants came from related graft donors, with transient mixed chimerism.

Study-wide points: The small number of patients limits these findings pending further validation.

The assay was immunoSEQ multiplex PCR, and TCRdb's table has in-frame clones only and misses some. Of around 98,000 clones listed, over 85% are singletons. Sequencing was performed on CD4+ T cells from blood, taken before the transplant. This clonotype was sampled from a human donor who received a combined kidney and bone marrow transplant. This chain joins TRBV11-1 and TRBJ2-1, with TRBD2 matching 8 bases. The CDR3 is CASTIGRASGEQFF. The CDR3 DNA is TGTGCCAGCACTATCGGGAGGGCCTCAGGTGAGCAGTTCTTC. Based on the CDR3 plus reference TRBV11-1 and TRBJ2-1, the full variable domain is EAEVAQSPRYKITEKSQAVAFWCDPISGHATLYWYRQILGQGPELLVQFQDESVVDDSQLPKDRFSAERLKGVDSTLKIQPAELGDSAMYLCASTIGRASGEQFFGPGTRLTVL.